The rows below give T cell receptor beta chains drawn from one sample of a study of identifying expanded T cells in peripheral blood. Method: immunoSEQ multiplex PCR; TCRdb's copy keeps in-frame clones and lacks some. The sample contains fewer than 60,000 clones, roughly 80% of which appear only once. Sample: blood. The receptor set was obtained from a person aged 18 to 70 in good health. CDR3s include the opening cysteine and the closing phenylalanine or tryptophan. Fields, in order: clone size, D gene, J gene, V gene, CDR3 DNA, CDR3 protein. The D gene is left open where the match is weak. Clone size, where shown, is once, few, many, or a class for clones that have expanded.

few | . | TRBJ1-1 | TRBV11-2 | TGTGCCAGCAGTGTCGGGGTCACTGAAGCTTTCTTT | CASSVGVTEAFF
. | . | TRBJ1-2 | TRBV10-2 | TGCGCCAGCAGTGAGATCTTTCAGGCTAACTATGGCTACACCTTC | CASSEIFQANYGYTF
. | . | TRBJ2-1 | TRBV11-3 | TGTGCCAGCAACCCGGGACTGTCCTCCTACAATGAGCAGTTCTTC | CASNPGLSSYNEQFF
. | . | TRBJ2-2 | TRBV27 | TGTGCCAGCAGTTTAAGACAGGCCGCGGGGACCGGGGAGCTGTTTTTT | CASSLRQAAGTGELFF
. | TRBD2 | TRBJ2-1 | TRBV28 | TGTGCCAGCAGTCCCACTAGCGGGGGGAACAATGAGCAGTTCTTC | CASSPTSGGNNEQFF
. | TRBD1 | TRBJ2-6 | TRBV4-1 | TGCGCCAGCAGCCAAGACCGGGACAGGGTGTCAGGGGCCAACGTCCTGACTTTC | CASSQDRDRVSGANVLTF
. | . | TRBJ2-2 | TRBV12-5 | TGTGCTAGTGGTTTGAAGCTGCAGCGGCTCTCTCCCGGGGAGCTGTTTTTT | CASGLKLQRLSPGELFF
once | TRBD2 | TRBJ2-3 | TRBV5-1 | TGCGCCAGCAGGACTAGCGGGGGGAGCACAGATACGCAGTATTTT | CASRTSGGSTDTQYF
. | TRBD1 | TRBJ2-3 | TRBV12-5 | TGTGCTAGTGGTTTGCCCGGGACAGGGAAAGGTCAGGTGGGAGATACGCAGTATTTT | CASGLPGTGKGQVGDTQYF
. | TRBD1 | TRBJ2-5 | TRBV5-1 | TGCGCCAGCAGCTTTGGCAGGGGGCGTGAGACCCAGTACTTC | CASSFGRGRETQYF
. | . | TRBJ2-1 | TRBV2 | TGTGCCAGCAGTGATCTTAAGGGAACTAGGAATGAGCAGTTCTTC | CASSDLKGTRNEQFF
. | . | TRBJ1-1 | TRBV6-1 | TGTGCCAGCAGTGGCCCGGGGCGGGACACTGAAGCTTTCTTT | CASSGPGRDTEAFF
. | TRBD1 | TRBJ1-4 | TRBV7-9 | TGTGCCAGCAGCCAAATTGACAGGGACGAAGAAAAACTGTTTTTT | CASSQIDRDEEKLFF
few | TRBD2 | TRBJ2-1 | TRBV19 | TGTGCCAGTAGTTCCGTACTAGCGGGAGCCTACAATGAGCAGTTCTTC | CASSSVLAGAYNEQFF
once | . | TRBJ1-5 | TRBV19 | TGTGCCAGTAGTCGGGAGTGGGATCAGCCCCAGCATTTT | CASSREWDQPQHF
once | . | TRBJ2-5 | TRBV19 | TGTGCCAGTAGCCGAGGGTGGCGGGAGACCCAGTACTTC | CASSRGWRETQYF
few | . | TRBJ1-4 | TRBV30 | TGTGCCCTCGGGTCAGGGTATGGAAAACTGTTTTTT | CALGSGYGKLFF
once | . | TRBJ2-2 | TRBV2 | TGTGCCAGCAGTGAGACAGCAGACAGTTCGAAGCTGTTTTTT | CASSETADSSKLFF
. | TRBD1 | TRBJ1-2 | TRBV7-9 | TGTGCCAGCAGCTCAGTTGGGCAGGGGGCGACTCGTGGCTACACCTTC | CASSSVGQGATRGYTF
once | TRBD2 | TRBJ2-5 | TRBV11-3 | TGTGCCAGCAGCGCGGGACTAGCGGGAGCGTCGACCCAGTACTTC | CASSAGLAGASTQYF
. | . | TRBJ1-6 | TRBV2 | TGTGCCAGCAGGCGGGGGCCCATAAGTAATTCACCCCTCCACTTT | CASRRGPISNSPLHF
. | . | TRBJ2-4 | TRBV1 | TGCACCAGCAGCCAAGTGGGATTGGCCAAAAACATTCAGTACTTC | CTSSQVGLAKNIQYF
. | . | TRBJ2-3 | TRBV7-9 | TGTGCCAGCAGCTTAGAGGTTACGCAGTATTTT | CASSLEVTQYF
. | . | TRBJ2-5 | TRBV7-9 | TGTGCCAGCAGCCCCGTTCCAGGGGAAGAGACCCAGTACTTC | CASSPVPGEETQYF
. | TRBD1 | TRBJ2-7 | TRBV11-3 | TGTGCCAGCAGCCCCACCTCCGGGACAGGCCACTACGAGCAGTACTTC | CASSPTSGTGHYEQYF
. | . | TRBJ2-6 | TRBV4-1 | TGCGCCAGCAGCCAAGATCGGGGGACCGGGGCCAACGTCCTGACTTTC | CASSQDRGTGANVLTF
. | . | TRBJ1-4 | TRBV2 | TGTGCCAGCCAGAGGGTCGGGGAAAAACTGTTTTTT | CASQRVGEKLFF